This TCR beta chain was recovered during a study of PD-1 blockade in classical Hodgkin lymphoma. General study points: For complete responders, baseline diversity was comparable to that of newly diagnosed patients.

The CDR3 runs 13 residues. V shed 3 bases and J 6 bases; nucleotides not matched to a gene: 3. The germline V gene encodes CDR1 MDHEN and CDR2 SYDVKM. This table comes from immunoSEQ multiplex PCR, and its TCRdb copy is limited to in-frame clones, with some not included. The sample yields about 17,000 clones, about four fifths seen once. Concerning this clone itself: Its antigen is as yet unknown.

Documented time point: cycle 4 day 1 (C4D1), after six to seven weeks of nivolumab. Each and every patient relapsed after autologous stem cell transplantation, and patients got differing brentuximab vedotin exposure. The chain is built from TRBV28 and TRBJ1-2, with 8 bases aligning to TRBD1. The sequencing used peripheral blood mononuclear cells (PBMCs), collected before the fourth cycle of nivolumab. The TCR comes from a human donor with classical Hodgkin lymphoma. The CDR3 loop is CASSFGRGHGYTF. The CDR3 DNA sequence: TGTGCCAGCAGTTTTGGCAGGGGGCATGGCTACACCTTC.